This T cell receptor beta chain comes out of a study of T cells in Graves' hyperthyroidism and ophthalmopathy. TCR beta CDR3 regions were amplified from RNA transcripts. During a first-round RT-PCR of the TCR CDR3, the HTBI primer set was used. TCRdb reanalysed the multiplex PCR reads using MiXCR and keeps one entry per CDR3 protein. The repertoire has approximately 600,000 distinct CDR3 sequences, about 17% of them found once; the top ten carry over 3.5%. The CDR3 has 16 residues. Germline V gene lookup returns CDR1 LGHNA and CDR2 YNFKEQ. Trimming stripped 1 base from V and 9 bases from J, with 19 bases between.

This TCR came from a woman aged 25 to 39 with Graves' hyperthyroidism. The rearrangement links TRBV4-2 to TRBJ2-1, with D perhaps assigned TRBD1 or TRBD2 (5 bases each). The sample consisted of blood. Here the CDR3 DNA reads TGTGCCAGCAGCCAAGCCACCGGGACCGGAGGAGTTGAGCAGTTCTTC. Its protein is CASSQATGTGGVEQFF.